This T cell receptor (beta chain) was documented in a study of vaccination and CD4 T cells after COVID-19. Study-level information: Each control culture was treated with a CEFX pool, an HIV-1 Nef pool, or no peptide.

This clonotype was detected only a few times. The target antigen is unknown. As to treatment: approximately nine-day PBMC culture with coronavirus spike peptide pools or control peptides (ViraFEST assay). The Oncomine TCR Beta short-read assay sequenced DNA from cultured CD4+ T cells. Once CD4+ T cells had been cultured, genomic DNA was extracted from them. TCRdb analysed the PCR reads with MiXCR anew, one entry per CDR3 protein. The sample includes approximately 16,000 distinct CDR3 sequences, 65% to 80% of them seen just once. This TCR was recovered from a human donor who had recovered from COVID-19. The sample consisted of CD4+ T cells from blood, cultured in vitro.

CDR3 loop: CASSSAYEQYF. The DNA for the CDR3 is TGTGCCAGTAGTTCCGCCTACGAGCAGTACTTC. This chain connects TRBV19 to TRBJ2-7; D is uncertain. Deletions cut 5 bases from V and 2 bases from J, with 4 bases between. This CDR3 region has 11 residues. Germline CDR1 and CDR2: LNHDA and SQIVND (reference sequence).